One and the same sample provided the 10 T cell receptor delta chains below, sequenced in a study of Vδ1+ human thymocytes. Findings and limits, study-wide: Highly polyclonal TRG and TRD repertoires with Gaussian CDR3 length distributions appeared in thymus.

Extracted RNA was reverse transcribed into cDNA. CDR3 amplicons came from multiplex PCR with pooled V-gene forward and constant-region reverse primers. TCRdb called clones anew from the multiplex PCR reads with CATT. The repertoire holds 45,000 to 60,000 delta-chain clones, roughly 15% seen once, with 0.5% in the top ten. No antigen has been identified for these receptors. Sequenced sample: Vdelta1+ gamma-delta thymocytes from the thymus. This sample's subset: FACS-sorted CD3+ TCRalphabeta- TCRVdelta1+ TCRVdelta2- thymocytes. The source is a boy under two years old who had congenital heart surgery.

The rearrangement links TRDV1 to TRDJ1, with TRDD3 matching over 7 bases. The CDR3 contains 20 residues. Germline V gene sequence: CDR1 TSWWSYY, CDR2 QGS. J gave up 0 bases and V 4 bases, and 20 bases lay outside the gene matches. As DNA, the CDR3 is TGTGCTCTTGGGGTCTTTCCCCCGTACTGGGGATCACGTAACACCGATAAACTCATCTTT. Protein product: CALGVFPPYWGSRNTDKLIF.

This clone was seen more than once but under ten times. This chain uses TRDV2 with TRDJ1; D is perhaps TRDD3 (6 bases). The length of the CDR3 is 18 residues. CDR1 and CDR2 (germline): GEAIGNYY, EKD. With 5 bases removed from V and 3 bases from J, the gap between germline ends came to 27 bases. This chain's CDR3 is CACVPLLTGNTRSDKLIF. The DNA for the CDR3 is TGTGCCTGTGTGCCCCTCCTTACTGGGAATACGCGTTCCGATAAACTCATCTTT.

V and J are TRDV1 and TRDJ1; the D gene is possibly TRDD3 (6 bases). The CDR3 loop spans 17 amino acids. CDR1 and CDR2 (germline): TSWWSYY, QGS. V shed 2 bases and J shed 1 base, with 17 bases lying between them. The CDR3 nucleotides are TGTGCTCTTGGGGAAGCCCCCGGCTTACTGGGCACCGATAAACTCATCTTT. This translates into CALGEAPGLLGTDKLIF.

The rearrangement links TRDV1 to TRDJ1, with D maybe TRDD2 (5 bases). Per the germline V gene, CDR1 is TSWWSYY and CDR2 is QGS. There are 12 residues in the CDR3. Trimming removed 4 bases at V and 10 bases at J, with 13 bases between. In DNA, the CDR3 is TGTGCTCTTGGGGTCCTTCATACAGGACTCATCTTT. It codes for CALGVLHTGLIF.

This clone was seen only a few times. V is TRDV1 and J is TRDJ1; 13 bases match TRDD3. Per germline, CDR1 TSWWSYY and CDR2 QGS. After removal of 5 bases from V and 0 bases from J, the junction contained 33 bases not matched to a gene. There are 26 residues in the CDR3. CDR3 coding DNA: TGTGCTCTTGGGAACTTTCCTACGTCGACGGACCCATGTACTGGGGGATACGCGACAAACACCGATAAACTCATCTTT. Translation: CALGNFPTSTDPCTGGYATNTDKLIF.

V gene TRDV1 combines with J gene TRDJ1, with TRDD3 matching 13 bases. In germline, CDR1 is TSWWSYY, CDR2 QGS. The CDR3 totals 20 residues. Trimming at V came to 0 bases and at J to 2 bases, leaving 12 bases not matched to a gene. The CDR3, as DNA: TGTGCTCTTGGGGAACTGGACCGTTACTGGGGGATACGCGGGACCGATAAACTCATCTTT. Residues: CALGELDRYWGIRGTDKLIF.

This clone was detected a few times. The same CDR3 is also encoded by other DNA sequences in this sample. V gene TRDV2 combines with J gene TRDJ1; D remains unclear. The V end was cut by 5 bases, the J end by 6 bases, with 12 bases between. CDR3 length equals 12 residues. In germline, CDR1 is GEAIGNYY, CDR2 EKD. Here the CDR3 reads CACVQQSYKLIF. Written as DNA, the CDR3 is TGTGCCTGTGTTCAACAGTCCTATAAACTCATCTTT.

In this sample, this clone turned up a few times. The chain links TRDV1 to TRDJ1; 8 bases are shared with TRDD3. Per the germline V gene, CDR1 is TSWWSYY and CDR2 is QGS. The trim removed 3 bases at V and 0 bases at J, leaving 15 bases unmatched. The CDR3 sequence is 19 residues long. CDR3 residues: CALGDLSTYWGAYTDKLIF. CDR3 DNA: TGTGCTCTTGGGGACCTATCCACGTACTGGGGGGCTTACACCGATAAACTCATCTTT.

This clone has more than one count but fewer than ten. The chain joins TRDV1 to TRDJ1, with 7 bases identical to TRDD3. V lost 8 bases to trimming and J lost 0 bases; unmatched junction nucleotides: 30. The germline gives CDR1 TSWWSYY, CDR2 QGS. This CDR3 contains 22 residues. The CDR3 here is CALCTDSGGDPTSKKYTDKLIF. CDR3 sequence (DNA): TGTGCTCTTTGTACCGATTCCGGGGGGGATCCCACCTCGAAGAAGTACACCGATAAACTCATCTTT.

The rearrangement joins TRDV1 to TRDJ1; 8 bases fit TRDD3. V was clipped by 2 bases and J by 8 bases; unmatched bases: 19. CDR1 is TSWWSYY, CDR2 QGS, per germline. The CDR3 totals 18 residues. As DNA, the CDR3 is TGTGCTCTTGGGGAATCCTCCACGGGAAAGACTGGGGGTTCGAAACTCATCTTT. Translated, it gives CALGESSTGKTGGSKLIF.